The TCR beta chain described here comes from a study of cytomegalovirus exposure and HLA in healthy donors. In the study overall: Unique TCRs from HLA-typed donors, 65 million to 85 million of them, were held in an early data release.

On this clone itself: No antigen is known for it.

The CDR3 covers 14 residues. V lost 4 bases and J lost 5; bases outside the gene matches: 6. Germline V CDR1 and CDR2: SEHNR, FQNEAQ (reference sequence). Study-wide results and caveats: For most subjects, TCR beta sequences were reported to predict HLA-A and HLA-B alleles with accuracy.

The PCR employed 60 Vbeta primers together with 13 Jbeta primers. Generated by immunoSEQ multiplex PCR, the TCRdb table keeps only in-frame clones and is missing some. The sample lists 90,000 to 130,000 clones, around 64% seen once, with roughly 2% in the top ten. The source of this sequence is a woman in her 30s in good health and CMV-seronegative. The chain joins TRBV7-9 to TRBJ1-1, with 8 bases fitting TRBD1. Material: PBMCs. Written as DNA, the CDR3 is TGTGCCAGCAGCTCCAGGACAGGGAGGACTGAAGCTTTCTTT. Protein product: CASSSRTGRTEAFF. The complete variable domain, with remaining parts taken from reference TRBV7-9 and TRBJ1-1, reads DTGVSQNPRHKITKRGQNVTFRCDPISEHNRLYWYRQTLGQGPEFLTYFQNEAQLEKSRLLSDRFSAERPKGSFSTLEIQRTEQGDSAMYLCASSSRTGRTEAFFGQGTRLTVV.